A single sample gave rise to the 24 T cell receptor beta chains below, sequenced in a study of T cells in Graves' hyperthyroidism and ophthalmopathy (dated by TCRdb to the late 2010s). The library was made by multiplex PCR. Sequenced using an Illumina HiSeq 2000. TCR beta CDR3 regions were amplified from RNA transcripts. For the first round of RT-PCR on the TCR CDR3, the HTBI primer set was used together with the Qiagen OneStep RT-PCR kit. TCRdb reworked the public reads: Q25 trimming with fastp, MiXCR clone assembly, productive beta chains retained. Rows with a matching CDR3 protein are joined into one entry that keeps the most common DNA and genes. The sample table shows fewer than 400,000 distinct CDR3 sequences, and 16% are seen once. The top ten clones comprise around 34% of the sample. Sample: blood. All receptors derive from a man between 25 and 39 years old with Graves' hyperthyroidism.

The sample holds many counts of this clonotype. The CDR3 loop reads CASTKNEGSEQFF. The CDR3 region has the DNA TGTGCCAGCACCAAGAACGAAGGAAGTGAGCAGTTCTTC. The chain has TRBV6-1 and TRBJ2-1; D is undetermined. The germline V gene has CDR1 MNHNS and CDR2 SASEGT. V lost 7 bases and J 9 bases, leaving 16 bases between the germline ends. This CDR3 is built from 13 residues.

The chain employs TRBV11-2 and TRBJ2-5; the match to TRBD2 covers 12 bases. Trimming took 6 bases from V and 1 from J; bases not matched to a gene: 6. The germline CDR1 and CDR2 sequences are SGHAT and FQNNGV. This CDR3 has 16 residues. CDR3 amino acids: CASRATSGRLQETQYF. CDR3 sequence (DNA): TGTGCCAGCAGAGCGACTAGCGGGAGACTCCAAGAGACCCAGTACTTC.

There are many counts of this clonotype. The chain recombines TRBV7-8 with TRBJ2-7; 11 positions match TRBD2. The V gene end was trimmed by 4 bases and the J gene end by 1 base; junction bases not matched to a gene: 6. Germline V gives CDR1 SGHVS, CDR2 FQNEAQ. CDR3 size: 16 residues. The CDR3 sequence: CASSYRGLAESYEQYF. The CDR3 nucleotides are TGTGCCAGCAGCTACAGGGGACTAGCGGAGTCCTACGAGCAGTACTTC.

This clonotype came up many times. This CDR3 is CASSFGLAGDRQYF. The DNA of the CDR3 is TGTGCCAGCAGCTTCGGACTAGCGGGAGATCGGCAGTACTTC. V gene TRBV7-9 combines with J gene TRBJ2-7, with TRBD2 identical over 13 bases. Germline assignment: CDR1 SEHNR and CDR2 FQNEAQ (reference sequence). The CDR3 extends over 14 amino acids. After removal of 3 bases from V and 9 bases from J, the junction contained 5 bases not matched to a gene.

This clonotype appeared many times. The genes are TRBV30 and TRBJ2-2; D gene unclear. This CDR3 has 14 residues. V dropped 7 bases and J dropped 6 bases, with 18 bases sitting between them. From germline, CDR1 is GTSNPN and CDR2 SVGIG (reference sequence). CDR3 sequence reads: CAFGKTAAAGELFF. The CDR3 DNA reads TGTGCCTTCGGCAAAACGGCGGCGGCCGGGGAGCTGTTTTTT.

The V and J genes are TRBV14 and TRBJ2-3; 13 bases are shared with TRBD2. Germline CDR1 is SGHDN and CDR2 is FVKESK. Trimming took 2 bases from V and 7 from J; bases not matched to a gene: 6. The CDR3 length is 16 residues. This chain's CDR3 is CASSQLGLAGSNTQYF. The CDR3 nucleotides read TGTGCCAGCAGCCAATTGGGACTAGCGGGATCGAATACGCAGTATTTT.

The sample holds a few counts of this clonotype. At one end, the junction sequence differs from germline, possibly due to a read error. The V call is TRBV14, the J call TRBJ2-1, with 10 positions matching TRBD2. Germline lookup yields CDR1 SGHDN and CDR2 FVKESK. This CDR3 has 19 residues. CDR3 nucleotide sequence: TGTGCCAGCACCCAAGAGGGGAGCGGGAGGGCCCTCGGGCCCAATGAGCAGTTCTTC. It encodes CASTQEGSGRALGPNEQFF.

The table lists this clonotype with many counts. J is TRBJ1-6 and V is TRBV11-3; tentative D call: TRBD1 (6 bases). This CDR3 region has 15 residues. Germline values: CDR1 SGHNT, CDR2 YENEEA. The V gene lost 5 bases and the J gene lost 8 bases, with 16 bases spanning the gap. CDR3 DNA: TGTGCCAGCAGCCCGGCGGACAGTATCTATTCACCCCTCCACTTT. Protein: CASSPADSIYSPLHF.

This clonotype was counted between two and nine times. The chain recombines TRBV27 with TRBJ1-1; a possible D gene is TRBD1 (5 bases). Looked up from germline, CDR1 is MNHEY and CDR2 is SMNVEV (reference sequence). This CDR3 comprises 16 residues. The V and J ends lost 2 bases and 4 bases respectively, with 17 bases between them. CDR3 in DNA: TGTGCCAGCAGTTTAAGGGGCTTTCCCGTCGGCACTGAAGCTTTCTTT. Protein: CASSLRGFPVGTEAFF.

This clonotype was detected many times. V and J are TRBV5-1 and TRBJ1-1, with D tentatively TRBD1 (5 bases). Trimming took off 5 bases at V and 1 base at J, with 6 bases between the two ends. The CDR3 totals 12 residues. Germline CDR1 reads SGHRS; CDR2 reads YFSETQ. This chain's CDR3 is CASSGGNTEAFF. CDR3 nucleotides: TGCGCCAGCAGTGGGGGGAACACTGAAGCTTTCTTT.

This clonotype was detected a few times. The V gene is TRBV5-1, the J gene TRBJ2-1; TRBD2 agrees at 13 bases. The trim removed 4 bases at V and 7 bases at J, leaving 11 bases unmatched. The CDR3 has 17 amino acids. CDR1 SGHRS and CDR2 YFSETQ come from the germline V gene. In DNA form, the CDR3 reads TGCGCCAGCAGCAGAAATGGACTAGCGGGAGTTCTAAATGAGCAGTTCTTC. Residues: CASSRNGLAGVLNEQFF.

This clonotype occurred many times. The rearrangement joins TRBV27 to TRBJ2-7; 11 bases map to TRBD2. Germline loops: CDR1 MNHEY, CDR2 SMNVEV (reference sequence). After removal of 5 bases from V and 6 bases from J, the junction contained 3 bases not matched to a gene. CDR3 length: 13 amino acids. CDR3 DNA sequence: TGTGCCAGCAGTCCACTAGCGGGAGTCGAGCAGTACTTC. Its protein is CASSPLAGVEQYF.

This clonotype was counted at least ten times. The J gene is TRBJ1-2, the V gene TRBV2; 11 bases map to TRBD1. The ends lost 6 bases at V and 7 bases at J; junction bases unmatched: 13. The CDR3 is 16 residues long. Germline CDR1 and CDR2: SNHLY and FYNNEI. The CDR3 loop reads CASRMGTGGYLRGYTF. In DNA, the CDR3 is TGTGCCAGCAGGATGGGGACAGGGGGATATCTTCGTGGCTACACCTTC.

The chain carries TRBV10-3 and TRBJ2-3; unclear D gene. V was cut by 3 bases and J by 1 base, with 8 bases left in between. Germline V lookup: CDR1 ENHRY, CDR2 SYGVKD. The length of the CDR3 is 14 residues. CDR3 in DNA: TGTGCCATCAGTGAAGTGGGTGGCACAGATACGCAGTATTTT. Translation: CAISEVGGTDTQYF.

Many counts were recorded for this clonotype. The rearrangement joins TRBV20-1 to TRBJ2-7; a weak D match, TRBD1 (6 bases). V was cut by 0 bases and J by 1 base, with 10 bases left in between. CDR1 DFQATT and CDR2 SNEGSKA come from the germline V gene (reference sequence). The CDR3 contains 14 residues. DNA of the CDR3: TGCAGTGCTAGAGATGAGGACAGTTCCTACGAGCAGTACTTC. Protein product: CSARDEDSSYEQYF.

This chain connects TRBV7-3 to TRBJ2-1, with 9 bases identical to TRBD2. The J segment lost 13 bases and the V segment lost 3 bases, leaving 13 bases of the junction unmatched. CDR3 length: 15 amino acids. Germline V lookup: CDR1 SGHTA, CDR2 FQGTGA. The CDR3 loop is CASSFGGRALVGQFF. In DNA form, the CDR3 reads TGTGCCAGCAGCTTCGGCGGGAGGGCCCTTGTCGGCCAGTTCTTC.

The CDR3 nucleotides are TGTGCCAGCAGCCAAGTCAGACGGGGGTCTTACAATGAGCAGTTCTTC. Translating gives CASSQVRRGSYNEQFF. The rearrangement uses TRBV3-1 and TRBJ2-1; weak D call: TRBD2 (6 bases). The CDR3 totals 16 residues. CDR1 is LGHDT and CDR2 is YNNKEL in the germline V gene (reference sequence). The ends were cut back, 1 base at V and 4 bases at J, with 14 bases in the middle.

The table lists this clonotype with many counts. The chain joins TRBV20-1 to TRBJ1-2; D gene ambiguous. The CDR3 extends over 13 amino acids. Per germline, CDR1 DFQATT and CDR2 SNEGSKA (reference sequence). Trimming left V 7 bases short and J 11 bases short, with 23 bases between. This chain's CDR3 is CSVGRPNSGGYTF. The CDR3 nucleotides are TGCAGTGTGGGCAGGCCGAATTCCGGTGGTTACACCTTC.

A few counts support this clonotype. V is TRBV5-1 and J is TRBJ2-7, with D possibly being TRBD1 (6 bases). This CDR3 comprises 15 residues. Trimming pared 4 bases from V and 4 bases from J, leaving 18 bases between. The germline V gene has CDR1 SGHRS and CDR2 YFSETQ. CDR3 in DNA: TGCGCCAGCAGCCTCGGTCCGACAGGACCTTACGAGCAGTACTTC. This sequence encodes CASSLGPTGPYEQYF.

This clonotype was seen a handful of times. V usage is TRBV20-1 and J usage is TRBJ2-1; D is uncertain. The ends were cut back, 1 base at V and 7 bases at J, with 8 bases in the middle. CDR1 is DFQATT, CDR2 SNEGSKA, per germline (reference sequence). CDR3 length equals 12 residues. The CDR3 sequence is CSARVSGNEQFF. The CDR3 DNA sequence: TGCAGTGCTAGAGTATCGGGTAATGAGCAGTTCTTC.

This clonotype occurred many times. This sequence joins TRBV7-2 and TRBJ2-7, with 8 bases fitting TRBD2. CDR3 length: 17 amino acids. V lost 5 bases to trimming and J lost 5 bases; unmatched junction nucleotides: 17. Germline CDR1 and CDR2: SGHTA and FQGNSA. In nucleotides, the CDR3 is TGTGCCAGCAGCCCCCCTACAGCGGGAGTAGGGGTTGACGAGCAGTACTTC. This codes for CASSPPTAGVGVDEQYF.

This clonotype was detected ten times or more. The V call is TRBV20-1, the J call TRBJ2-7; D is possibly TRBD2 (5 bases). Trimming cost V 0 bases and J 2 bases, with 11 bases left between them. Germline V gene sequence: CDR1 DFQATT, CDR2 SNEGSKA (reference sequence). The CDR3 sequence is 14 residues long. The CDR3 protein is CSARDQSGAYEQYF. The CDR3 bases are TGCAGTGCTAGAGATCAGAGCGGTGCCTACGAGCAGTACTTC.

This clonotype was observed at least ten times. The chain employs TRBV2 and TRBJ2-3; 7 bases line up with TRBD1. This CDR3 region has 13 residues. Germline CDR1 reads SNHLY; CDR2 reads FYNNEI. Trimming cost V 7 bases and J 5 bases; bases outside gene matches: 6. In DNA form, the CDR3 reads TGTGCCAGCACCCAAGACAGGGAAGATACGCAGTATTTT. This encodes CASTQDREDTQYF. Filled out from reference TRBV2 and TRBJ2-3, the complete variable domain reads EPEVTQTPSHQVTQMGQEVILRCVPISNHLYFYWYRQILGQKVEFLVSFYNNEISEKSEIFDDQFSVERPDGSNFTLKIRSTKLEDSAMYFCASTQDREDTQYFGPGTRLTVL.

This clonotype has a handful of counts. V gene TRBV29-1 combines with J gene TRBJ2-1, with D tentatively TRBD2 (5 bases). The CDR3 is 13 residues long. Trimming stripped 3 bases from V and 1 base from J, with 7 bases between. Germline assignment: CDR1 SQVTM and CDR2 ANQGSEA. The CDR3 bases are TGCAGCGTTGATGAGGGATCCTACAATGAGCAGTTCTTC. It is translated as CSVDEGSYNEQFF.